Sequencing of this T cell receptor beta chain was carried out in a study of CD8+CD57+ T cells in acquired aplastic anemia. At the level of the study: The study obtained an average of roughly 3 ug of DNA from sorted CD4+ and CD8+ cells. Healthy donors yielded about 9.9 million CD4+ cell reads on average.

The template used for profiling TCR beta VDJ and CDR3 was genomic DNA. TCRdb independently ran MiXCR on the reads; one entry per CDR3 protein. Seen here are approximately 170,000 distinct CDR3 sequences, approximately 52% observed once, and the top ten hold 15% to 20%. V lost 5 bases, J lost 0 bases, and 11 bases lay in between. CDR1 is MGHDK, CDR2 SYGVNS, per germline. CDR3 length: 15 residues. This clonotype originated in a human donor in good health, serving as a control. The chain employs TRBV25-1 and TRBJ2-1; no firm D call. Sequenced material: sorted CD4+, CD8+, or CD8+CD57+ T cells (not recorded which) from PBMCs. CDR3: CASSSMGYSYNEQFF. The CDR3 DNA sequence: TGTGCCAGCAGTTCTATGGGATACTCCTACAATGAGCAGTTCTTC.